These 17 T cell receptor beta chains originate from one sample sequenced in a study of shared clonotypes between healthy human individuals. The data were produced by immunoSEQ multiplex PCR, yet TCRdb's version contains in-frame clones alone and is incomplete. The repertoire consists of about 480,000 clones, with less than 85% occurring once and the leading ten covering about an eighth. Input material: PBMCs. These TCRs come from a woman between 40 and 55 years old in good health. Some clones in this sample may be carry-over from other donors' samples.

The genes are TRBV6-5 and TRBJ2-4; 9 bases align to TRBD1. CDR1 MNHEY and CDR2 SVGAGI come from the germline V gene. The length of the CDR3 is 15 residues. Trimming removed 6 bases from V and 5 bases from J; junction bases left unmatched: 8. The DNA of the CDR3 is TGTGCCAGCAGCTTAACAGGGGGCTTAGAAAACATTCAGTACTTC. This encodes CASSLTGGLENIQYF.

V gene TRBV29-1 combines with J gene TRBJ2-3; D is uncertain. Per the germline V gene, CDR1 is SQVTM and CDR2 is ANQGSEA. This CDR3 comprises 13 residues. With 2 bases removed from V and 0 bases from J, the gap between germline ends came to 6 bases. The CDR3 sequence is CSVEKTSTDTQYF. The CDR3 DNA is TGCAGCGTTGAAAAGACTAGCACAGATACGCAGTATTTT.

The chain couples TRBV5-6 to TRBJ2-7; D gene ambiguous. V lost 0 bases to trimming and J lost 5 bases, with 12 bases between them. Per germline, CDR1 SGHDT and CDR2 YYEEEE. CDR3 length: 14 amino acids. The CDR3 loop is CASSLAHIFNEQYF. CDR3 sequence (DNA): TGTGCCAGCAGCTTGGCGCACATCTTTAACGAGCAGTACTTC.

The DNA for the CDR3 is TGTGCCAGCAGTAGCGGGAGGAATGAGCAGTTCTTC. It yields the protein CASSSGRNEQFF. V usage is TRBV6-5 and J usage is TRBJ2-1; TRBD2 matches at 9 bases. The V gene's germline CDR1 is MNHEY and CDR2 SVGAGI. This CDR3 is 12 amino acids long. The ends lost 5 bases at V and 7 bases at J; junction bases unmatched: 0.

The chain links TRBV25-1 to TRBJ1-3; D remains unclear. Germline loops: CDR1 MGHDK, CDR2 SYGVNS. CDR3 length equals 12 residues. V was cut by 5 bases and J by 4 bases, with 6 bases left in between. This CDR3 is CASSPSGNTIYF. CDR3 sequence (DNA): TGTGCCAGCAGTCCCTCGGGAAACACCATATATTTT.

The rearrangement joins TRBV21-1 to TRBJ2-1; the table's D call of TRBD2 was not tested on the DNA. TRBV21-1 is a pseudogene. This CDR3 comprises 22 residues. The chain's CDR3 is CASSKGGIAGINGHSSYNEQFF. CDR3 nucleotide sequence: TGTGCCAGCAGCAAAGGCGGAATAGCGGGCATCAATGGACATAGCTCCTACAATGAGCAGTTCTTC.

This clone turned up a few times. The chain uses TRBV7-2 and TRBJ2-1, with D possibly matching TRBD1 (5 bases). Germline CDR1 is SGHTA and CDR2 is FQGNSA. V lost 5 bases and J 5 bases, leaving 13 bases between the germline ends. This CDR3 region has 14 residues. The CDR3 coding sequence is TGTGCCAGCAGCCTAACGACAGACGACAATGAGCAGTTCTTC. Its protein product is CASSLTTDDNEQFF.

The CDR3 sequence is CASSIGTRTDTQYF. The CDR3, as DNA: TGTGCCAGCAGCATAGGGACTAGAACAGATACGCAGTATTTT. V and J are TRBV7-9 and TRBJ2-3; 8 nucleotides agree with TRBD2. Germline CDR1 reads SEHNR; CDR2 reads FQNEAQ (reference sequence). J was trimmed by 3 bases and V by 5 bases; bases with no gene match: 4. This CDR3 is built from 14 residues.

V gene TRBV7-2 combines with J gene TRBJ2-7; TRBD1 aligns across 9 bases. The V and J ends lost 4 bases and 1 base, in that order; junction bases with no gene match: 5. The germline V gene has CDR1 SGHTA and CDR2 FQGNSA. The CDR3 runs to 15 residues. The CDR3 DNA sequence: TGTGCCAGCAGCTCGGACAGGGGAGGTTCCTACGAGCAGTACTTC. It encodes CASSSDRGGSYEQYF.

This chain connects TRBV29-1 to TRBJ2-7; 8 nucleotides align to TRBD1. Losses at the gene ends were 7 bases for V and 0 bases for J; bases not matched to a gene: 5. This CDR3 has 13 amino acids. From germline, CDR1 is SQVTM and CDR2 ANQGSEA. In DNA, the CDR3 is TGCAGCGGTGGACAGGGTGACTCCTACGAGCAGTACTTC. Translation: CSGGQGDSYEQYF.

The chain recombines TRBV7-9 with TRBJ2-3, with D maybe TRBD1 (6 bases). The V and J ends lost 5 bases and 3 bases respectively, with 15 bases between them. The CDR3 has 15 amino acids. CDR1 is SEHNR, CDR2 FQNEAQ, per germline (reference sequence). The CDR3 protein is CASSPTGQRTDTQYF. The CDR3 coding sequence is TGTGCCAGCAGCCCCACAGGGCAGAGGACAGATACGCAGTATTTT.

This clone was seen more than once but under ten times. The chain combines TRBV7-3 with TRBJ2-2; TRBD1 might be the D (5 bases). Between the trimmed V and J ends, which lost 0 bases and 5 bases, there was a span of 13 bases. Germline CDR1 reads SGHTA; CDR2 reads FQGTGA. The CDR3 runs 16 residues. CDR3 DNA sequence: TGTGCCAGCAGCTTAACGGCAGGGATTCAAACCGGGGAGCTGTTTTTT. Protein sequence: CASSLTAGIQTGELFF.

The J gene is TRBJ2-1, the V gene TRBV7-9; 10 bases agree with TRBD2. V lost 2 bases, J lost 7 bases, and 11 bases stayed unmatched. The CDR3 runs 17 residues. The germline V gene has CDR1 SEHNR and CDR2 FQNEAQ (reference sequence). The CDR3 sequence is CASSLKTSGRGKNEQFF. The CDR3 DNA follows: TGTGCCAGCAGCTTAAAGACTAGCGGGCGGGGGAAGAATGAGCAGTTCTTC.

The V and J genes are TRBV6-6 and TRBJ2-7; 8 bases agree with TRBD1. The CDR3 runs to 14 residues. The junction had 5 bases not matched to a gene; V was cut back by 4 bases and J by 3 bases. Looked up from germline, CDR1 is MNHNY and CDR2 is SVGAGI (reference sequence). CDR3 sequence reads: CASSLRQGFYEQYF. CDR3 sequence (DNA): TGTGCCAGCAGTTTACGACAGGGGTTCTACGAGCAGTACTTC.

The V call is TRBV7-9, the J call TRBJ2-1; perhaps TRBD2 as D (5 bases). The CDR3 is 12 residues long. V lost 6 bases, J lost 10 bases, and 13 bases lay in between. Germline CDR1 is SEHNR and CDR2 is FQNEAQ (reference sequence). The CDR3 loop is CASSQPGTEQFF. CDR3 bases: TGTGCCAGCAGTCAGCCGGGAACAGAGCAGTTCTTC.

The chain is built from TRBV7-9 and TRBJ2-7; no reliable D call. Between the trimmed V and J ends, which lost 8 bases and 2 bases, there was a span of 10 bases. CDR1 is SEHNR and CDR2 is FQNEAQ in the germline V gene (reference sequence). The CDR3 is made up of 12 amino acids. CDR3 residues: CASRLAAYEQYF. CDR3 in DNA: TGTGCCAGCCGACTTGCGGCCTACGAGCAGTACTTC.

Only one count was recorded for this clone. The chain uses TRBV5-1 and TRBJ2-3, with D perhaps TRBD2 (6 bases). CDR3 length equals 16 residues. The ends were cut back, 0 bases at V and 0 bases at J, with 11 bases in the middle. In germline, CDR1 is SGHRS, CDR2 YFSETQ. This CDR3 reads CASSLDGGTSTDTQYF. The DNA for the CDR3 is TGCGCCAGCAGCTTGGATGGCGGGACCAGCACAGATACGCAGTATTTT.